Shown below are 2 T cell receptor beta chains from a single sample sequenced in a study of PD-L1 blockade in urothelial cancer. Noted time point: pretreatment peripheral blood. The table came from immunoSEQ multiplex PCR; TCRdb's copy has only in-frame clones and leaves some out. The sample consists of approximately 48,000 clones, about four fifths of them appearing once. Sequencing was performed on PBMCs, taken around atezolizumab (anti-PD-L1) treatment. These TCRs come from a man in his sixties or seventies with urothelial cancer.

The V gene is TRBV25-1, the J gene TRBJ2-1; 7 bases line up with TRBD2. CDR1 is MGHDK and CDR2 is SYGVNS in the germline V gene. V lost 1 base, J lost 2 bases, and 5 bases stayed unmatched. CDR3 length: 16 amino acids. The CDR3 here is CASSELASGPYNEQFF. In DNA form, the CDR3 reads TGTGCCAGCAGTGAATTGGCTAGCGGCCCCTACAATGAGCAGTTCTTC.

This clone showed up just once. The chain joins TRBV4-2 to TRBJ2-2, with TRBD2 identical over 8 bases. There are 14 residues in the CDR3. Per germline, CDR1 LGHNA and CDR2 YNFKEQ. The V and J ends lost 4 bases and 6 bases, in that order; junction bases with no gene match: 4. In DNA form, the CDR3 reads TGTGCCAGCAGCCCTGGGACTAGATCCGGGGAGCTGTTTTTT. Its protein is CASSPGTRSGELFF.